The sequence of this T cell receptor beta chain was determined in a study of HIV-infected patients and healthy controls. MiXCR, run by TCRdb on the 5' RACE reads, gives a single entry per CDR3 protein. The repertoire holds around 62,000 distinct CDR3 sequences, less than 20% seen once, with 1.1% to 1.5% in the top ten. The CDR3 is 18 residues long. The V gene end was trimmed by 4 bases and the J gene end by 1 base; junction bases not matched to a gene: 7. In germline, CDR1 is SGHKS, CDR2 YYEKEE (reference sequence). The genes are TRBV5-5 and TRBJ2-2, with 13 bases matching TRBD2. This TCR was recovered from a human donor in good health. Sequenced input: CD4+ T cells from blood. In DNA form, the CDR3 reads TGTGCCAGCAGCAAAAGGACTAGCGGGGGCCTGAACACCGGGGAGCTGTTTTTT. Amino acid sequence: CASSKRTSGGLNTGELFF.